This T cell receptor beta chain derives from a study of T cells after yellow fever vaccination. Whole-study findings and limits: The study noted that FACS-sorted repertoires could contain abundant clonotypes contaminating from the bulk population.

A single record per CDR3 protein comes from TCRdb applying MiXCR to the 5' RACE reads. The sample yields hundreds of thousands of distinct CDR3 sequences, around 16% seen once. To note about this clonotype: Its antigen is unidentified.

Germline V lookup: CDR1 LGHNA, CDR2 YSLEER. The CDR3 has 16 amino acids. The J segment lost 2 bases and the V segment lost 0 bases, leaving 1 base of the junction unmatched. Sequenced material: PBMCs, taken less than 6 days after the first yellow fever vaccination. This chain uses TRBV4-3 with TRBJ2-6; TRBD2 matches 7 bases. The clonotype comes from a man in his late teens or twenties who received the YFV17D yellow fever vaccine. The CDR3 region has the DNA TGCGCCAGCAGCCAAGATGGGGGGGCTGGGGCCAACGTCCTGACTTTC. Translation gives CASSQDGGAGANVLTF.